The 26 T cell receptor beta chains below were found in one sample sequenced in a study of cytomegalovirus exposure and HLA in healthy donors (dated by TCRdb to about 2017). Library method: the immunoSEQ multiplex PCR assay. For the multiplex PCR, a mixture combining 60 forward primers for TCR Vbeta segments and 13 reverse primers for TCR Jbeta segments was used. TCRdb mirrors the immuneACCESS table, restricted to in-frame sequences. Some clones are absent from its copies; in checked studies, under half trace to an unresolved V gene, and the reason for the others is unknown. A total of under 150,000 clones appear in this sample, 60% to 80% of them only once. The ten biggest clones cover roughly 8.3% of the sample. Input material: PBMCs. Source of these receptors: a man between 18 and 35 years old in good health and CMV-seropositive.

This clone was counted a single time. V is TRBV27 and J is TRBJ2-1, with 8 bases aligning to TRBD1. The V gene end was trimmed by 5 bases and the J gene end by 0 bases; junction bases not matched to a gene: 6. This CDR3 comprises 16 residues. In germline, CDR1 is MNHEY, CDR2 SMNVEV (reference sequence). The CDR3 protein is CASSPAGTGSYNEQFF. CDR3 DNA sequence: TGTGCCAGCAGTCCCGCGGGGACAGGCTCCTACAATGAGCAGTTCTTC.

The V and J genes are TRBV29-1 and TRBJ1-1; D is unclear. CDR1 is SQVTM and CDR2 is ANQGSEA in the germline V gene. Trimming left V 7 bases short and J 1 base short, with 13 bases between. The CDR3 has 13 amino acids. CDR3 nucleotides: TGCAGCGCTCGAGGGAGGGCGAACACTGAAGCTTTCTTT. Amino acid sequence: CSARGRANTEAFF.

The chain uses TRBV5-1 and TRBJ1-1, with D possibly being TRBD1 (5 bases). The CDR3 consists of 12 residues. CDR1 and CDR2 (germline): SGHRS, YFSETQ. V lost 5 bases to trimming and J lost 4 bases, with 9 bases between them. CDR3 sequence (DNA): TGCGCCAGCAGGGACATAAGCACTGAAGCTTTCTTT. Amino acid sequence: CASRDISTEAFF.

In its sample, this clone was seen once. The V call is TRBV6-1, the J call TRBJ1-1, with D perhaps TRBD1 (5 bases). The germline V gene encodes CDR1 MNHNS and CDR2 SASEGT. Trimming took 2 bases from V and 7 from J, leaving 11 bases between them. The CDR3 covers 13 residues. The CDR3: CASSESLGGEAFF. For the CDR3, the DNA is TGTGCCAGCAGTGAATCCCTGGGGGGTGAAGCTTTCTTT.

J is TRBJ2-3 and V is TRBV28, with 10 positions matching TRBD2. Germline V gene sequence: CDR1 MDHEN, CDR2 SYDVKM. J lost 2 bases, V lost 3 bases, and 8 bases had no gene match. The length of the CDR3 is 17 residues. The CDR3 nucleotides read TGTGCCAGCAGTTTTACCGGACTAGCGGAGAACACAGATACGCAGTATTTT. Its protein product is CASSFTGLAENTDTQYF.

The chain carries TRBV6-5 and TRBJ2-1; TRBD2 might be the D (5 bases). V dropped 5 bases and J dropped 9 bases, with 17 bases sitting between them. CDR1 MNHEY and CDR2 SVGAGI come from the germline V gene. The CDR3 sequence is 14 residues long. The DNA of the CDR3 is TGTGCCAGCAGTGAATATCGGGGAGTGAGTGAGCAGTTCTTC. Protein sequence: CASSEYRGVSEQFF.

This clone turned up a few times. The chain recombines TRBV5-1 with TRBJ1-2; D is undetermined. The CDR3 covers 13 residues. With 0 bases removed from V and 8 bases from J, the gap between germline ends came to 11 bases. CDR1 is SGHRS and CDR2 is YFSETQ in the germline V gene. The DNA for the CDR3 is TGCGCCAGCAGCTTGGCCGGGGAGCTGGGCTACACCTTC. This translates into CASSLAGELGYTF.

The chain combines TRBV6-6 with TRBJ2-7, with D perhaps matching TRBD2 (6 bases). From germline, CDR1 is MNHNY and CDR2 SVGAGI (reference sequence). The CDR3 covers 15 residues. V lost 6 bases and J 2 bases, leaving 17 bases between the germline ends. CDR3 sequence: CASRGAGTPTYEQYF. The CDR3 nucleotides are TGTGCCAGCAGAGGCGCCGGGACTCCCACCTACGAGCAGTACTTC.

The chain recombines TRBV2 with TRBJ2-7; 9 positions agree with TRBD1. V lost 5 bases, J lost 6 bases, and 2 bases stayed unmatched. This CDR3 is 12 amino acids long. CDR1 and CDR2 from the germline V gene are SNHLY and FYNNEI. This CDR3 reads CASSLDRGEQYV. CDR3 sequence (DNA): TGTGCCAGCAGTTTGGACAGGGGCGAGCAGTACGTC.

The V call is TRBV2, the J call TRBJ2-1; TRBD2 matches 14 bases. Unmatched junction bases numbered 3, after V lost 6 bases and J lost 8 bases. There are 14 residues in the CDR3. Germline CDR1 reads SNHLY; CDR2 reads FYNNEI. The CDR3 bases are TGTGCCAGCAGGACTAGCGGGGGGGCAGATGAGCAGTTCTTC. Protein sequence: CASRTSGGADEQFF.

The chain combines TRBV11-3 with TRBJ2-7; 9 bases map to TRBD1. The V gene's germline CDR1 is SGHNT and CDR2 YENEEA. The CDR3 spans 14 residues. V was clipped by 5 bases and J by 2 bases; unmatched bases: 4. The CDR3 bases are TGTGCCAGCAGCAGACAGGGGGGCACCTACGAGCAGTACTTC. This gives the protein CASSRQGGTYEQYF.

The gene calls are TRBV7-6 and TRBJ2-1; 8 nucleotides align to TRBD2. The CDR3 spans 16 residues. Unmatched junction bases numbered 17, after V lost 6 bases and J lost 10 bases. Germline V CDR1 and CDR2: SGHVS, FNYEAQ. The CDR3 loop reads CASSLASLREAGEQFF. The CDR3 nucleotides read TGTGCCAGCAGTCTAGCGTCCTTGCGGGAGGCCGGGGAGCAGTTCTTC.

The J gene is TRBJ1-1, the V gene TRBV5-1, with TRBD1 identical over 7 bases. After removal of 4 bases from V and 1 base from J, the junction contained 7 bases not matched to a gene. This CDR3 spans 15 amino acids. Per germline, CDR1 SGHRS and CDR2 YFSETQ. CDR3 sequence (DNA): TGCGCCAGCAGCGCGACAGGGTCGGGGAACACTGAAGCTTTCTTT. Protein: CASSATGSGNTEAFF.

The genes are TRBV6-5 and TRBJ2-1, with 10 positions matching TRBD1. V was pared by 6 bases and J by 4 bases, with 6 bases of the junction left unmatched. CDR1 and CDR2 from the germline V gene are MNHEY and SVGAGI. This CDR3 has 15 amino acids. CDR3 bases: TGTGCCAGCAGGTCGGACAGGGGGACGTACAATGAGCAGTTCTTC. It codes for CASRSDRGTYNEQFF.

The chain recombines TRBV5-8 with TRBJ2-3; 7 nucleotides align to TRBD1. The CDR3 sequence is 15 residues long. Germline V gives CDR1 SGHTS, CDR2 YDEGEE. J was trimmed by 0 bases and V by 8 bases; bases with no gene match: 9. CDR3 DNA: TGTGCCAGTACAGGGACAGTCTCTAGCACAGATACGCAGTATTTT. Translation gives CASTGTVSSTDTQYF.

This rearrangement joins TRBV28 to TRBJ1-2; possible D gene TRBD1, 5 bases. V lost 7 bases, J lost 4 bases, and 10 bases lay in between. Germline CDR1 and CDR2: MDHEN and SYDVKM. The CDR3 covers 12 residues. This CDR3 reads CASTQGSYGYTF. The CDR3, as DNA: TGTGCCAGCACCCAGGGCTCCTATGGCTACACCTTC.

V usage is TRBV6-4 and J usage is TRBJ2-3; D possibly corresponds to TRBD2 (6 bases). V lost 2 bases and J 0 bases, leaving 12 bases between the germline ends. Germline assignment: CDR1 MRHNA and CDR2 SNTAGT. This CDR3 has 16 residues. The CDR3: CASSDHLSGSTDTQYF. The CDR3, as DNA: TGTGCCAGCAGTGACCATCTTAGCGGAAGCACAGATACGCAGTATTTT.

DNA of the CDR3: TGTGCCAGCGAACAGGGTGGAAATCAGCCCCAGCATTTT. Encoded protein: CASEQGGNQPQHF. The gene calls are TRBV6-6 and TRBJ1-5; tentatively, D is TRBD1 (6 bases). The germline V gene has CDR1 MNHNY and CDR2 SVGAGI (reference sequence). The CDR3 totals 13 residues. Trimming cost V 8 bases and J 4 bases, with 12 bases left between them.

This clone was recorded at least ten times. The chain couples TRBV4-1 to TRBJ1-6, with 8 bases aligning to TRBD1. The junction had 9 bases not matched to a gene; V was cut back by 1 base and J by 7 bases. The CDR3 runs to 17 residues. CDR1 and CDR2 from the germline V gene are MGHRA and YSYEKL. The CDR3 loop is CASSQGGQGVLNSPLHF. CDR3 in DNA: TGCGCCAGCAGCCAAGGTGGACAGGGAGTTCTAAATTCACCCCTCCACTTT.

This clone was counted only a few times. The chain employs TRBV19 and TRBJ2-4; TRBD1 is a possible D gene (5 bases). The CDR3 runs to 13 residues. Germline assignment: CDR1 LNHDA and CDR2 SQIVND (reference sequence). V lost 3 bases to trimming and J lost 8 bases, with 11 bases between them. CDR3 region: CASSIIDRDIQYF. CDR3 sequence (DNA): TGTGCCAGTAGTATTATCGACAGAGACATTCAGTACTTC.

The genes are TRBV6-1 and TRBJ2-7; 7 nucleotides agree with TRBD2. J lost 2 bases, V lost 4 bases, and 11 bases had no gene match. The CDR3 totals 16 residues. Germline V gene sequence: CDR1 MNHNS, CDR2 SASEGT. CDR3 sequence reads: CASSASPAGIPYEQYV. CDR3 DNA: TGTGCCAGCAGTGCCTCCCCAGCGGGGATTCCCTACGAGCAGTACGTC.

The rearrangement joins TRBV6-6 to TRBJ1-5; D not certain. V was trimmed by 0 bases and J by 9 bases, leaving 12 bases between them. Per the germline V gene, CDR1 is MNHNY and CDR2 is SVGAGI (reference sequence). The CDR3 loop spans 14 amino acids. In nucleotides, the CDR3 is TGTGCCAGCAGTTACTCGAACGCCCGAGCGCCCCAGCATTTT. It specifies CASSYSNARAPQHF.

V is TRBV6-5 and J is TRBJ1-4, with D perhaps matching TRBD1 (6 bases). V gave up 6 bases and J gave up 3 bases, with 11 bases separating them. The CDR3 contains 14 residues. CDR1 is MNHEY and CDR2 is SVGAGI in the germline V gene. For the CDR3, the DNA is TGTGCCAGCAGCACAGGGTGGGCTAATGAAAAACTGTTTTTT. It encodes CASSTGWANEKLFF.

The chain joins TRBV5-1 to TRBJ2-3; 12 positions agree with TRBD1. J gave up 3 bases and V 0 bases, and 8 bases lay outside the gene matches. The CDR3 contains 18 residues. The germline V gene has CDR1 SGHRS and CDR2 YFSETQ. In nucleotides, the CDR3 is TGCGCCAGCAGCTTGGAAGGGACAGGGGGCCGTATGACAGATACGCAGTATTTT. It yields the protein CASSLEGTGGRMTDTQYF.

This clone has more than one count but fewer than ten. The chain combines TRBV5-4 with TRBJ1-1; 7 nucleotides line up with TRBD1. This CDR3 contains 13 residues. CDR1 is SGHNT and CDR2 is YYREEE in the germline V gene (reference sequence). V dropped 1 base and J dropped 8; count of bases not matched to a gene: 5. CDR3 protein: CASSLWDRIEAFF. DNA for the CDR3: TGTGCCAGCAGCTTGTGGGACAGAATAGAAGCTTTCTTT.

The chain joins TRBV7-9 to TRBJ2-3; 9 nucleotides agree with TRBD1. Germline loops: CDR1 SEHNR, CDR2 FQNEAQ (reference sequence). J gave up 4 bases and V 4 bases, and 9 bases lay outside the gene matches. This CDR3 has 16 amino acids. CDR3 coding DNA: TGTGCCAGCAGCTCCTGGACAGGGGACGATCCAGATACGCAGTATTTT. This encodes CASSSWTGDDPDTQYF. Filled out from reference TRBV7-9 and TRBJ2-3, the complete variable domain reads DTGVSQNPRHKITKRGQNVTFRCDPISEHNRLYWYRQTLGQGPEFLTYFQNEAQLEKSRLLSDRFSAERPKGSFSTLEIQRTEQGDSAMYLCASSSWTGDDPDTQYFGPGTRLTVL.